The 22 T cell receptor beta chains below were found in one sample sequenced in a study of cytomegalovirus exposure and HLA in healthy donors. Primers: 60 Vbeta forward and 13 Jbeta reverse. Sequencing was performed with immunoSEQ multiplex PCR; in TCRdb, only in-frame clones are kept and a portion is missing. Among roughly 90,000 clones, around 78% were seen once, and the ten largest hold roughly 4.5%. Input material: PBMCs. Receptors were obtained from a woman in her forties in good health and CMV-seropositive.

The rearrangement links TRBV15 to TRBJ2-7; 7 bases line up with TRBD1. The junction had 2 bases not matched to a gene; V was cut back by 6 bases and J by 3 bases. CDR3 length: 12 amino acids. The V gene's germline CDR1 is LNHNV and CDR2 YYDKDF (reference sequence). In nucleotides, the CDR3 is TGTGCCACCAGAGGGGACAGCTACGAGCAGTACTTC. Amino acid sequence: CATRGDSYEQYF.

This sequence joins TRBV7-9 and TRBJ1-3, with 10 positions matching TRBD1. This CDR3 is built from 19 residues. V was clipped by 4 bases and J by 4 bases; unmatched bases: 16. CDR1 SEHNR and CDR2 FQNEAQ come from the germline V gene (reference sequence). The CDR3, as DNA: TGTGCCAGCAGCTCGGCAGGGGGACAGGGGCCAACAGGGGGAAACACCATATATTTT. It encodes CASSSAGGQGPTGGNTIYF.

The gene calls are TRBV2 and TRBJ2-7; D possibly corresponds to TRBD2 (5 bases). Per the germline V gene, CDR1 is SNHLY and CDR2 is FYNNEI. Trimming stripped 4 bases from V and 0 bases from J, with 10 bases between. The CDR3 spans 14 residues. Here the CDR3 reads CASSVDWSSYEQYF. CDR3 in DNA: TGTGCCAGCAGTGTGGACTGGAGCTCCTACGAGCAGTACTTC.

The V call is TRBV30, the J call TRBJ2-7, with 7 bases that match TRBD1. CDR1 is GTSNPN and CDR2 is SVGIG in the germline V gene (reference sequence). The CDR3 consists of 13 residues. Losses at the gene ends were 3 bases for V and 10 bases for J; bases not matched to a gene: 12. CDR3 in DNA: TGTGCCTGGAGACGACAGGGTGGGGTACGTCAGTACTTC. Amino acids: CAWRRQGGVRQYF.

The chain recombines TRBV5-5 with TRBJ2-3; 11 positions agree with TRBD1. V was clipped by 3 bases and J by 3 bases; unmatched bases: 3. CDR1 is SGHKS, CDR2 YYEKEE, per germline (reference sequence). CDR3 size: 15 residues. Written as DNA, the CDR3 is TGTGCCAGCAGCTCCGGGACAGGGGGTACAGATACGCAGTATTTT. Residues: CASSSGTGGTDTQYF.

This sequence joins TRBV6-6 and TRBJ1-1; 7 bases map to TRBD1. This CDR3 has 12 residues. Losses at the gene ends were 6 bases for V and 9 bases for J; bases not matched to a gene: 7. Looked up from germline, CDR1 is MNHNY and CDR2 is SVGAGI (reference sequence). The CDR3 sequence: CASSPQGEKAFF. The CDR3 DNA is TGTGCCAGCAGCCCCCAGGGGGAGAAAGCTTTCTTT.

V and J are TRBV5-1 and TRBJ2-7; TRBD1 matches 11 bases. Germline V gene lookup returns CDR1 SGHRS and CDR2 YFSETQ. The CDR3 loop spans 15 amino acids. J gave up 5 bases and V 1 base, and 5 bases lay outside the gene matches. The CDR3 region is CASSLRTGGQDEQYF. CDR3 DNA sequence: TGCGCCAGCAGCTTGAGGACAGGGGGCCAGGACGAGCAGTACTTC.

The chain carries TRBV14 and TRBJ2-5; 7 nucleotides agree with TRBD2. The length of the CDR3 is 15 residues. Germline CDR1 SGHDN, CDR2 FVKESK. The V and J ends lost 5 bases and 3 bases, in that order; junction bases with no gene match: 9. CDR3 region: CASSGLGPVKETQYF. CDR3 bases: TGTGCCAGCAGCGGACTAGGGCCCGTTAAAGAGACCCAGTACTTC. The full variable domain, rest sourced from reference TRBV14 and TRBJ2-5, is EAGVTQFPSHSVIEKGQTVTLRCDPISGHDNLYWYRRVMGKEIKFLLHFVKESKQDESGMPNNRFLAERTGGTYSTLKVQPAELEDSGVYFCASSGLGPVKETQYFGPGTRLLVL.

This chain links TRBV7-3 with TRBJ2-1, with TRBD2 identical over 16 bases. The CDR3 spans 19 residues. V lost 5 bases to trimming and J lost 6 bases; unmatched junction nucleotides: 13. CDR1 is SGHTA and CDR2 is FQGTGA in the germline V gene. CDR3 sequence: CASSPLGTSGRGGTNEQFF. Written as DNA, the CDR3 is TGTGCCAGCAGCCCACTCGGGACTAGCGGGAGGGGCGGTACCAATGAGCAGTTCTTC.

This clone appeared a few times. The CDR3 here is CAWSLLGLAADIQYF. The CDR3 DNA is TGTGCCTGGAGTCTCCTGGGGCTAGCGGCAGACATTCAGTACTTC. The gene calls are TRBV30 and TRBJ2-4; 7 positions agree with TRBD2. This CDR3 has 15 residues. V dropped 2 bases and J dropped 8; count of bases not matched to a gene: 12. CDR1 and CDR2 (germline): GTSNPN, SVGIG (reference sequence).

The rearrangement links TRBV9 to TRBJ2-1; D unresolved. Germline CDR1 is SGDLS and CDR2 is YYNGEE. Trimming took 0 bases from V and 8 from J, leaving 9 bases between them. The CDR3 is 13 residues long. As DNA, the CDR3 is TGTGCCAGCAGCGTAGGAGCAGCGTATGAGCAGTTCTTC. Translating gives CASSVGAAYEQFF.

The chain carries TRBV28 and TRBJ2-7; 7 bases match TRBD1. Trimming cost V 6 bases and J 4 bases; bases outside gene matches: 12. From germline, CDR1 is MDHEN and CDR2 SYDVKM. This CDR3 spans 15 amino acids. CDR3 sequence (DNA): TGTGCCAGCAGACCTCCTACAGGGGAGTTTTACGAGCAGTACTTC. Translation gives CASRPPTGEFYEQYF.

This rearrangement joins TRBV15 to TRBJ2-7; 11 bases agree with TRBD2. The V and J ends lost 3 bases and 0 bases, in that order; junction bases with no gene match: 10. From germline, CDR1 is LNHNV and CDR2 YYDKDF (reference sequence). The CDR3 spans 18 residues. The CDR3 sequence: CATSRGRLAGSPSYEQYF. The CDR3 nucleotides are TGTGCCACCAGCAGGGGGCGACTAGCGGGATCCCCCTCCTACGAGCAGTACTTC.

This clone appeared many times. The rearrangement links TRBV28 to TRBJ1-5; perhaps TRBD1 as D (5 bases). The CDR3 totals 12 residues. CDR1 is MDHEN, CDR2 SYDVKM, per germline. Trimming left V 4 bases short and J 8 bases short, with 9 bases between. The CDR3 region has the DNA TGTGCCAGCAGTTCTGGGGGGAAGCCCCAGCATTTT. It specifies CASSSGGKPQHF.

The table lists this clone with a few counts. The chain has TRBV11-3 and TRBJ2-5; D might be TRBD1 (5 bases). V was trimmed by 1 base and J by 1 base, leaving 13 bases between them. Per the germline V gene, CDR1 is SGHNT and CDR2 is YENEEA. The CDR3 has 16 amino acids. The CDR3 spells CASSLGPGPSQETQYF. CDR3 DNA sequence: TGTGCCAGCAGCTTAGGCCCAGGGCCTAGCCAAGAGACCCAGTACTTC. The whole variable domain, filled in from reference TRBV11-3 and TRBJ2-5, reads EAGVVQSPRYKIIEKKQPVAFWCNPISGHNTLYWYLQNLGQGPELLIRYENEEAVDDSQLPKDRFSAERLKGVDSTLKIQPAELGDSAVYLCASSLGPGPSQETQYFGPGTRLLVL.

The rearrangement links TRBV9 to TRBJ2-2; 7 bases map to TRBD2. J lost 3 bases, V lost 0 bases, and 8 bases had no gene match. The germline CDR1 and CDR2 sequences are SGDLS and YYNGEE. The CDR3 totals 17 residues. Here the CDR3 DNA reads TGTGCCAGCAGCGTAGTGGCGGGAGACTTACACACCGGGGAGCTGTTTTTT. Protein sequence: CASSVVAGDLHTGELFF.

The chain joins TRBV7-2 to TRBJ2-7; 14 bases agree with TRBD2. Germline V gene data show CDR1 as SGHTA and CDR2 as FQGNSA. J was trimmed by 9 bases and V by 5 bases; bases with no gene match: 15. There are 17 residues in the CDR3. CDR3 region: CASSERIGTSGSSGQYF. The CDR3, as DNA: TGTGCCAGCAGCGAGAGAATCGGGACTAGCGGGAGTTCCGGGCAGTACTTC.

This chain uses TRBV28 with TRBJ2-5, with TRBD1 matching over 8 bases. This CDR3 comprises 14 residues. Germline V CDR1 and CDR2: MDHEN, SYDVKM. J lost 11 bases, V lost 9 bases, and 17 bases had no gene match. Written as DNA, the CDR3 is TGTGCCAGTTCCCAGGGGGCCGGGGCGTGGGAGCAGTACTTC. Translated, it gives CASSQGAGAWEQYF.

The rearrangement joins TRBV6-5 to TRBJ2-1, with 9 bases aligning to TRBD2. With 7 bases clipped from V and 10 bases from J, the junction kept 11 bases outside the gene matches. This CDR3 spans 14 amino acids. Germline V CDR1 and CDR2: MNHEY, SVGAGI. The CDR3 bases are TGTGCCAGCAATCCTAGCGGGGACCGTGGAGAGCAGTTCTTC. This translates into CASNPSGDRGEQFF.

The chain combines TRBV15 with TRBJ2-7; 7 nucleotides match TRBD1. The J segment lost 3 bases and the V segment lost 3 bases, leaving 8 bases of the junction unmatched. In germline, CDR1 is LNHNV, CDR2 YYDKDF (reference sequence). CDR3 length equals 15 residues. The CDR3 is CATSSPGGTGYEQYF. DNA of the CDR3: TGTGCCACCAGCAGTCCAGGGGGTACGGGCTACGAGCAGTACTTC.

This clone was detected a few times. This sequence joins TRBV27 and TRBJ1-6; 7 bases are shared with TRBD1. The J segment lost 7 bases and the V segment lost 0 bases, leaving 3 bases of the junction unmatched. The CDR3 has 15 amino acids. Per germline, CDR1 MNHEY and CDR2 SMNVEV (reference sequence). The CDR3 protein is CASSLSTGRNSPLHF. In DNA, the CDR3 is TGTGCCAGCAGTTTATCGACAGGGAGAAATTCACCCCTCCACTTT.

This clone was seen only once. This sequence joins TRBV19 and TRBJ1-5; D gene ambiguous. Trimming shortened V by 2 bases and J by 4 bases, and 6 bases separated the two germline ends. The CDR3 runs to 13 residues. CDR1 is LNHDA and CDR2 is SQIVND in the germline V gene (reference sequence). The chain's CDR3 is CASSITVNQPQHF. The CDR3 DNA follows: TGTGCCAGTAGTATAACAGTTAATCAGCCCCAGCATTTT. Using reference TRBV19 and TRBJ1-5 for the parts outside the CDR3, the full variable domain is DGGITQSPKYLFRKEGQNVTLSCEQNLNHDAMYWYRQDPGQGLRLIYYSQIVNDFQKGDIAEGYSVSREKKESFPLTVTSAQKNPTAFYLCASSITVNQPQHFGDGTRLSIL.